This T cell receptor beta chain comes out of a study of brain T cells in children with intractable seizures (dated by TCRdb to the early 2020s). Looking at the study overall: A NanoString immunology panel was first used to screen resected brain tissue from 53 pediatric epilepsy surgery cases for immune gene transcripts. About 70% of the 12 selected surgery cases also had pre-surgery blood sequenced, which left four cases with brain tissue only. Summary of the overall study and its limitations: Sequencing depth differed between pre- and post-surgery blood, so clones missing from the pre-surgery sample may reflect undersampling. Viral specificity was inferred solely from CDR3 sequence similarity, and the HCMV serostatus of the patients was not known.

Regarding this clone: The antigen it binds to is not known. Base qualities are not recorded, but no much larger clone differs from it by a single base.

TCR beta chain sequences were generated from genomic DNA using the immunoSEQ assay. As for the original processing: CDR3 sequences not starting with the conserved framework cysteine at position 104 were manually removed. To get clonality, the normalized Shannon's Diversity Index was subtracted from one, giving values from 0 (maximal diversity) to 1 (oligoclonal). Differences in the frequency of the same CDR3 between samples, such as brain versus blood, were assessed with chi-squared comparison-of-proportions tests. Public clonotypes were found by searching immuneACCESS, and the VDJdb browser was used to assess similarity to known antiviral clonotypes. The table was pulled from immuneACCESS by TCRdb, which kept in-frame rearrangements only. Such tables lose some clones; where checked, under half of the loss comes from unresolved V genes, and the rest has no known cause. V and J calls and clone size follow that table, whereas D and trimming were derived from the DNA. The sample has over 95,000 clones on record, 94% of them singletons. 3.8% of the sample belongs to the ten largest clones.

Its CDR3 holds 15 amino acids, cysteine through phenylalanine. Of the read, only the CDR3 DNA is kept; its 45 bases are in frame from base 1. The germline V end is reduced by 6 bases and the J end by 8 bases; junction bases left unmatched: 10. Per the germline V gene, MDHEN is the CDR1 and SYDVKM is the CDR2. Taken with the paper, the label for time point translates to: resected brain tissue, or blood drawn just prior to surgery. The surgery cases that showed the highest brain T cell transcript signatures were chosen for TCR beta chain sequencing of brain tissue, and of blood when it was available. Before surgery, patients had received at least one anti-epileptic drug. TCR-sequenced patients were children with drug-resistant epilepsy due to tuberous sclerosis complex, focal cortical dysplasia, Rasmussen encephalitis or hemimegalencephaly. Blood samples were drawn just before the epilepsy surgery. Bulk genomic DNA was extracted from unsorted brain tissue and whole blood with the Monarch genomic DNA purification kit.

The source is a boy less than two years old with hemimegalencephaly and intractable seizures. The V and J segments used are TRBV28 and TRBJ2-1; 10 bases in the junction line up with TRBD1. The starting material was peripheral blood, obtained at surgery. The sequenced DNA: TGTGCCAGCAGGCCCGAGGGACAGGGGTTCGATGAGCAGTTCTTC. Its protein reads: CASRPEGQGFDEQFF.